Presented here are 5 T cell receptor beta chains from one specimen sequenced in a study of regulatory T cells in long-lasting Graves disease. Time point reported: newly diagnosed GD, antithyroid drugs for less than 3 months. The TCR library used RNA extracted from PBMCs. TCR beta libraries were built with iRepertoire HTBI primers and Arm-PCR of CDR3 regions. From the multiplex PCR reads, TCRdb called clonotypes with MiXCR, one entry per CDR3 protein. Of 530,000 or so distinct CDR3 sequences listed, approximately 15% are singletons. These data also formed part of another study, on T cells in Graves' hyperthyroidism and ophthalmopathy.

The source was peripheral blood mononuclear cells (PBMCs), collected at new diagnosis, from a patient treated with antithyroid drugs. These receptors were taken from a man aged 25-40 years with Graves disease.

The table lists this clonotype with many counts. The rearrangement joins TRBV20-1 to TRBJ2-1, with a weak D call TRBD2 (6 bases). The CDR3 is 15 amino acids. V was trimmed by 6 bases and J by 2 bases, leaving 17 bases between them. Germline V gene data show CDR1 as DFQATT and CDR2 as SNEGSKA (reference sequence). The CDR3 reads CSARVSGSTYNEQFF. CDR3 nucleotide sequence: TGCAGTGCCAGGGTTAGCGGTTCGACCTACAATGAGCAGTTCTTC.

This clonotype showed up just a few times. The gene calls are TRBV30 and TRBJ1-2; D remains unclear. This CDR3 has 11 amino acids. V was clipped by 0 bases and J by 6 bases, with 5 bases between them. Germline V gene lookup returns CDR1 GTSNPN and CDR2 SVGIG (reference sequence). This chain's CDR3 is CAWSVLHGYTF. The CDR3 DNA follows: TGTGCCTGGAGTGTGCTACATGGCTACACCTTC.

As to this clonotype: This sequence may be a read error, since a much larger clone differs from it by one base. The chain employs TRBV27 and TRBJ2-7; D is perhaps TRBD2 (6 bases). The V end was cut by 7 bases, the J end by 2 bases, with 15 bases between. Germline values: CDR1 MNHEY, CDR2 SMNVEV (reference sequence). The CDR3 has 14 amino acids. CDR3 amino acids: CASNEGGRAYEQYF. The CDR3, as DNA: TGTGCCAGCAATGAAGGAGGGCGAGCCTACGAGCAGTACTTC.

This clonotype was recorded at least ten times. Here the CDR3 reads CASRGTSQLEQYF. The CDR3 region has the DNA TGTGCCAGCAGAGGGACTAGCCAGCTCGAGCAGTACTTC. The rearrangement links TRBV6-1 to TRBJ2-7; 9 nucleotides agree with TRBD2. Germline CDR1 is MNHNS and CDR2 is SASEGT. This CDR3 has 13 amino acids. Trimming removed 6 bases from V and 6 bases from J; junction bases left unmatched: 6.

V is TRBV6-1 and J is TRBJ1-5; TRBD1 aligns across 7 bases. CDR3 length: 14 residues. Germline loops: CDR1 MNHNS, CDR2 SASEGT. The V gene end was trimmed by 7 bases and the J gene end by 7 bases; junction bases not matched to a gene: 10. The CDR3 bases are TGTGCCAGCACCAAACAGGGGTCGGGCCAGCCCCAGCATTTT. Protein product: CASTKQGSGQPQHF.